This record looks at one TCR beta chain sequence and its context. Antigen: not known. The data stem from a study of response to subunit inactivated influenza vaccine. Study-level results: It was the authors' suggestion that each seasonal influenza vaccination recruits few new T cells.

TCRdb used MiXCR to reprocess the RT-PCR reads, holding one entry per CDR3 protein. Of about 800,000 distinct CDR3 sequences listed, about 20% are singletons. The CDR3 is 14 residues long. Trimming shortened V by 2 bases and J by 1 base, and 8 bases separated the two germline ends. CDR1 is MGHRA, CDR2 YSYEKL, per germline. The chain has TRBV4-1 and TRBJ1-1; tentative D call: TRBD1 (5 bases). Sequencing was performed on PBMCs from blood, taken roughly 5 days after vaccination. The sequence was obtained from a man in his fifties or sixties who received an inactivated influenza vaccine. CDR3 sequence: CASSQLDKNTEAFF. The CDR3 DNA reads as TGCGCCAGCAGCCAATTGGACAAGAACACTGAAGCTTTCTTT.